The next 9 T cell receptor beta chains were all read from a single sample in a study of CXCR3-negative and CXCR3-positive naive CD8 T cells. The study made its TRB cDNA libraries by 5' RACE, adding UMI labels. TCRdb re-analyzed the 5' RACE reads; it lists each CDR3 protein once, without DNA. The ten top clones account for approximately 0.29%, within a sample of about 120,000 distinct CDR3 sequences. The sequencing input was naive CXCR3- CD8+ T cells from blood. Documented subset: CD45RO-CCR7+CD27+CD95- naive CD8+ T cells lacking CXCR3 (TNR3-). Every receptor here comes from a human donor in good health. Some clones in this sample may be carry-over from other donors' samples.

The rearrangement links TRBV12-3 or TRBV12-4 to TRBJ1-2; TCRdb picks TRBD1, but there is no DNA to check that call. There are 12 residues in the CDR3. This chain's CDR3 is CASSFYRSGYTF.

The J gene is TRBJ2-3, the V gene TRBV12-3 or TRBV12-4; absent DNA, TCRdb's TRBD2 call cannot be checked. The CDR3 runs to 18 residues. The CDR3 is CASSAALSSGANTDTQYF.

The genes are TRBV29-1 and TRBJ2-5; TCRdb calls TRBD2, which cannot be checked without DNA. The CDR3 runs to 16 residues. CDR1 is SQVTM and CDR2 is ANQGSEA in the germline V gene. CDR3 amino acids: CSAIDRGLAGVETQYF. Full variable domain (missing parts from reference TRBV29-1 and TRBJ2-5): SAVISQKPSRDICQRGTSLTIQCQVDSQVTMMFWYRQQPGQSLTLIATANQGSEATYESGFVIDKFPISRPNLTFSTLTVSNMSPEDSSIYLCSAIDRGLAGVETQYFGPGTRLLVL.

The rearrangement links TRBV28 to TRBJ1-4; the D gene TCRdb calls, TRBD1, cannot be checked with no DNA. The CDR3 contains 14 residues. The germline gives CDR1 MDHEN, CDR2 SYDVKM. The CDR3 sequence: CASSSRGETEKLFF.

This chain connects TRBV28 to TRBJ2-1; TCRdb returns TRBD2, unconfirmable since there is no DNA. CDR3 size: 15 residues. Germline V gives CDR1 MDHEN, CDR2 SYDVKM. The CDR3 is CASSLLAGGSNEQFF.

The rearrangement uses TRBV14 and TRBJ2-1. The CDR3 is made up of 16 amino acids. CDR1 SGHDN and CDR2 FVKESK come from the germline V gene. The CDR3 sequence is CASSQDLSYRYNEQFF.

The chain carries TRBV10-1 and TRBJ2-2; TCRdb picks TRBD1, but there is no DNA to check that call. Looked up from germline, CDR1 is WNHNN and CDR2 is SYGVQD (reference sequence). CDR3 size: 14 residues. CDR3 amino acids: CASRTDNYTGELFF.

The rearrangement uses TRBV12-3 or TRBV12-4 and TRBJ2-7. CDR3 size: 15 residues. The CDR3 protein is CASSLGQDSYYEQYF.

The genes are TRBV6-1 and TRBJ2-7; TCRdb reports TRBD2, a call that lacks DNA to check it against. Germline V gene sequence: CDR1 MNHNS, CDR2 SASEGT. The length of the CDR3 is 14 residues. CDR3 region: CASSETTPTYEQYF.